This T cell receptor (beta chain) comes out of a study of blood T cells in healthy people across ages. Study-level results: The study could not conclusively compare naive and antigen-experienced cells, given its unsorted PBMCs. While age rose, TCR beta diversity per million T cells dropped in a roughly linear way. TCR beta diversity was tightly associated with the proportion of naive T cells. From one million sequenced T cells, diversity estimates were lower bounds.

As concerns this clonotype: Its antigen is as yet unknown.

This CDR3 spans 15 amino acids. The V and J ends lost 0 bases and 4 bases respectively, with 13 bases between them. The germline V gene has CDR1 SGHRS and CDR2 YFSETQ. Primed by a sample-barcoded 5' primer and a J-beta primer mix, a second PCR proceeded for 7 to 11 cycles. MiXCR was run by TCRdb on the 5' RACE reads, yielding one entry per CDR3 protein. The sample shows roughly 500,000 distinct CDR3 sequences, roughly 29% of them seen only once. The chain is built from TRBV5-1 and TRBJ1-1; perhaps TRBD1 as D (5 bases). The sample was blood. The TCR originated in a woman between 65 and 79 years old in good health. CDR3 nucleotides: TGCGCCAGCAGCTTGGATACAGGAAAGGGCACTGAAGCTTTCTTT. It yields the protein CASSLDTGKGTEAFF.